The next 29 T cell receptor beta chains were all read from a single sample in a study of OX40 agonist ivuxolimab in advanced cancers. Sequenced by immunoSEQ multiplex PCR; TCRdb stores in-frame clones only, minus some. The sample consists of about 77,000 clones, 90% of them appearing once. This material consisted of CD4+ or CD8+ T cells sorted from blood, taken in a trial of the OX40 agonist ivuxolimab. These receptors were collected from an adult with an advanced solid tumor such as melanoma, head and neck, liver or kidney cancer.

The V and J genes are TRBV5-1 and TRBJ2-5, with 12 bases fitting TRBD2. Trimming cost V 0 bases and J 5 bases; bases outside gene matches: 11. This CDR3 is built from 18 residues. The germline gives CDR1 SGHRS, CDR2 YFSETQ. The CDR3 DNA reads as TGCGCCAGCAGCTTGGCCGAAGGACTAGCGGGAAGTGGGGAGACCCAGTACTTC. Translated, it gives CASSLAEGLAGSGETQYF.

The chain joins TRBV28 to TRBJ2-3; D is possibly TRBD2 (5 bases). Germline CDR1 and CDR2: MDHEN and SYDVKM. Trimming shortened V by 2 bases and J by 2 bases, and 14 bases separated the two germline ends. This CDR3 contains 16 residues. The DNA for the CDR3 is TGTGCCAGCAGTTTAACATCCAGCGGAGTCACAGATACGCAGTATTTT. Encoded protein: CASSLTSSGVTDTQYF.

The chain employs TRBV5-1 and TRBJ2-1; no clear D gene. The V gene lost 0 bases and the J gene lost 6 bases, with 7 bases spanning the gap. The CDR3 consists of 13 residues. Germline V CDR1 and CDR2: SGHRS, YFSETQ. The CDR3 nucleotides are TGCGCCAGCAGCTTGGACAGTCTCAATGAGCAGTTCTTC. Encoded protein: CASSLDSLNEQFF. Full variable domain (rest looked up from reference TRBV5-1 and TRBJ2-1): KAGVTQTPRYLIKTRGQQVTLSCSPISGHRSVSWYQQTPGQGLQFLFEYFSETQRNKGNFPGRFSGRQFSNSRSEMNVSTLELGDSALYLCASSLDSLNEQFFGPGTRLTVL.

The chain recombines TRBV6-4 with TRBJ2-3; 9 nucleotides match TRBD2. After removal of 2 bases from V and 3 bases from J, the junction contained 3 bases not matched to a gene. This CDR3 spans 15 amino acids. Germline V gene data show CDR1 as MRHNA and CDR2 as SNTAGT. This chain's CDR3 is CASSDPTSGTDTQYF. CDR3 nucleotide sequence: TGTGCCAGCAGTGACCCTACTAGCGGGACAGATACGCAGTATTTT.

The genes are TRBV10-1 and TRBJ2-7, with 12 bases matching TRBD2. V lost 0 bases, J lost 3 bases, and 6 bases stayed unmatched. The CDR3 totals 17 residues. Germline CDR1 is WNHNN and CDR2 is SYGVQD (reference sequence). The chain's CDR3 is CASSESHTSGGNYEQYF. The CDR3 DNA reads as TGCGCCAGCAGTGAGTCACATACTAGCGGGGGGAACTACGAGCAGTACTTC.

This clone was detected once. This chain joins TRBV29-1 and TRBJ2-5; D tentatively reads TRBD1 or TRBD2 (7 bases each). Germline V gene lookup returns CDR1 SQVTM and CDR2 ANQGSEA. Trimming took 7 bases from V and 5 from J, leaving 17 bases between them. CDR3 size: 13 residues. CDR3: CSASSGGAETQYF. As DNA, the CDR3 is TGCAGCGCATCTTCAGGGGGGGCGGAGACCCAGTACTTC. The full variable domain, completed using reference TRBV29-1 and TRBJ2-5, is SAVISQKPSRDICQRGTSLTIQCQVDSQVTMMFWYRQQPGQSLTLIATANQGSEATYESGFVIDKFPISRPNLTFSTLTVSNMSPEDSSIYLCSASSGGAETQYFGPGTRLLVL.

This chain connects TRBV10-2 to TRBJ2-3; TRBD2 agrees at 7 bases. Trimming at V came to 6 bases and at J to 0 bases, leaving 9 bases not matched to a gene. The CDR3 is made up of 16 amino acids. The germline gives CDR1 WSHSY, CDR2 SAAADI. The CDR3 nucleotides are TGCGCCAGCAGCACCGGGAGGAGCCCTAGCACAGATACGCAGTATTTT. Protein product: CASSTGRSPSTDTQYF.

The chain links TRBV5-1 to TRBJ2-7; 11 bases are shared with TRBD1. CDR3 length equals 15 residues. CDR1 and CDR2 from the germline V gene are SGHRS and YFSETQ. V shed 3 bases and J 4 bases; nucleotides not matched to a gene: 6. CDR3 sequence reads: CASSWGTGGFYEQYF. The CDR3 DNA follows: TGCGCCAGCAGCTGGGGGACAGGGGGATTTTACGAGCAGTACTTC.

The CDR3 nucleotides are TGTGCCAGCAGTCCGCTGGGGGAGCGGGGAGGGTCCAAAAACATTCAGTACTTC. Encoded protein: CASSPLGERGGSKNIQYF. The V and J genes are TRBV28 and TRBJ2-4; 7 bases align to TRBD2. Germline V gives CDR1 MDHEN, CDR2 SYDVKM. This CDR3 comprises 18 residues. J lost 2 bases, V lost 5 bases, and 15 bases had no gene match. Looking up the rest from reference TRBV28 and TRBJ2-4 gives the full variable domain: DVKVTQSSRYLVKRTGEKVFLECVQDMDHENMFWYRQDPGLGLRLIYFSYDVKMKEKGDIPEGYSVSREKKERFSLILESASTNQTSMYLCASSPLGERGGSKNIQYFGAGTRLSVL.

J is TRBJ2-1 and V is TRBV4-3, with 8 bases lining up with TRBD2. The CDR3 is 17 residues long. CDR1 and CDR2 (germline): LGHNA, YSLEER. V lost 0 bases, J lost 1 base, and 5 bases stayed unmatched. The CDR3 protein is CASSQDLSGGSYNEQFF. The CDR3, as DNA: TGCGCCAGCAGCCAAGATCTGAGCGGGGGTTCCTACAATGAGCAGTTCTTC.

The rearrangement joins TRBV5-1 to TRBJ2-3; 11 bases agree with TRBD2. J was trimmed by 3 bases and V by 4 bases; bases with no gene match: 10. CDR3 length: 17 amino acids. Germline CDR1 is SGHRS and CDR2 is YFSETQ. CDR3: CASSLETSGRRTDTQYF. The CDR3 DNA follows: TGCGCCAGCAGCCTTGAAACTAGCGGGAGAAGGACAGATACGCAGTATTTT.

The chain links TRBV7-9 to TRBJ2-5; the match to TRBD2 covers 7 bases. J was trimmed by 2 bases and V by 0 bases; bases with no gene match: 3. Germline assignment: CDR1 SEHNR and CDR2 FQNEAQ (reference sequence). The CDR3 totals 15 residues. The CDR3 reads CASSLAGGVQETQYF. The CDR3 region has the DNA TGTGCCAGCAGCTTAGCGGGAGGGGTACAAGAGACCCAGTACTTC.

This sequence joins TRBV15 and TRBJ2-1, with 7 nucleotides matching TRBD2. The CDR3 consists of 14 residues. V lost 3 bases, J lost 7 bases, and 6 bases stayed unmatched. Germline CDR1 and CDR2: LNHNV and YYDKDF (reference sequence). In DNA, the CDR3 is TGTGCCACCAGCAGGGCGGGGGTTTTGAATGAGCAGTTCTTC. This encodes CATSRAGVLNEQFF.

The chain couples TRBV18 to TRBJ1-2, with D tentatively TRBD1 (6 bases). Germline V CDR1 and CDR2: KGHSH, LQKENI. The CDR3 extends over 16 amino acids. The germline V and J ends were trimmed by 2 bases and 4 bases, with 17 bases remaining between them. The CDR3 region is CASSPTGTTKGYGYTF. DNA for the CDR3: TGTGCCAGCTCACCAACAGGGACGACAAAGGGCTATGGCTACACCTTC. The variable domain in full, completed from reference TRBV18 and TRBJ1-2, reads NAGVMQNPRHLVRRRGQEARLRCSPMKGHSHVYWYRQLPEEGLKFMVYLQKENIIDESGMPKERFSAEFPKEGPSILRIQQVVRGDSAAYFCASSPTGTTKGYGYTFGSGTRLTVV.

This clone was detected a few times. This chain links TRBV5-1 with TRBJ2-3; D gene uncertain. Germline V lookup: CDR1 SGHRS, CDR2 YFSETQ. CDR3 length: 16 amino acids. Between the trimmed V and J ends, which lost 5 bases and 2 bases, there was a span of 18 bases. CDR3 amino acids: CASSPARASDTDTQYF. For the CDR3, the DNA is TGCGCCAGCAGTCCGGCGAGAGCCAGTGACACAGATACGCAGTATTTT.

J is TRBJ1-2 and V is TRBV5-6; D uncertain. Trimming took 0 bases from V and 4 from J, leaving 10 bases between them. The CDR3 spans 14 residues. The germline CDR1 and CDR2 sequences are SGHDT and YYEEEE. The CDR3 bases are TGTGCCAGCAGCTTGGGGGTGGCGGGCTATGGCTACACCTTC. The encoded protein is CASSLGVAGYGYTF.

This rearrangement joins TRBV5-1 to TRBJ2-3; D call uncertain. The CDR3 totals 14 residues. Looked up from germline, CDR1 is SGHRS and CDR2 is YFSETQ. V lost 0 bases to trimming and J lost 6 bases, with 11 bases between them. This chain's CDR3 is CASSLGSRKDTQYF. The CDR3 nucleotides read TGCGCCAGCAGCTTGGGTTCGCGGAAGGATACGCAGTATTTT.

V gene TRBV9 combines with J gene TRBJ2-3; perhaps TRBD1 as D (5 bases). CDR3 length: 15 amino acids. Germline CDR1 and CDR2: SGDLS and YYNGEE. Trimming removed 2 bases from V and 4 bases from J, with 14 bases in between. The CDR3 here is CASSVGQVESDTQYF. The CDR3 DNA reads TGTGCCAGCAGCGTGGGGCAAGTGGAATCAGATACGCAGTATTTT.

In nucleotides, the CDR3 is TGTGCCAGCAGTGTAACTCTCTACTCTGGAAACACCATATATTTT. Amino acids: CASSVTLYSGNTIYF. V usage is TRBV6-1 and J usage is TRBJ1-3; unclear D gene. V lost 4 bases to trimming and J lost 0 bases, with 10 bases between them. Germline V lookup: CDR1 MNHNS, CDR2 SASEGT. CDR3 length equals 15 residues.

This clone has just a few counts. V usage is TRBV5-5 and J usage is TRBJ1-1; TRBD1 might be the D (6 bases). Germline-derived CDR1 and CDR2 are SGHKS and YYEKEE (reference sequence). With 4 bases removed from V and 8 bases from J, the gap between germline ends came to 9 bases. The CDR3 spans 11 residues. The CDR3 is CASSRGQEAFF. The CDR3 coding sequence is TGTGCCAGCAGCCGAGGACAGGAAGCTTTCTTT.

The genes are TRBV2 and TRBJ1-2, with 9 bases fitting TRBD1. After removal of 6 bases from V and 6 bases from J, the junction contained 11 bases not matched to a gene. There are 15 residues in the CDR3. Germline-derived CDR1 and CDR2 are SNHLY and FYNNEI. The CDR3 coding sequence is TGTGCCAGCAGCCAGGAAGACAGGGGGTCCAATGGCTACACCTTC. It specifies CASSQEDRGSNGYTF.

CDR3: CASSLVRGEQFF. As DNA, the CDR3 is TGTGCCAGCAGCTTAGTTCGGGGGGAGCAGTTCTTC. This chain uses TRBV11-3 with TRBJ2-1, with D maybe TRBD2 (6 bases). Germline V gene lookup returns CDR1 SGHNT and CDR2 YENEEA. The CDR3 runs 12 residues. V dropped 1 base and J dropped 10 bases, with 8 bases sitting between them.

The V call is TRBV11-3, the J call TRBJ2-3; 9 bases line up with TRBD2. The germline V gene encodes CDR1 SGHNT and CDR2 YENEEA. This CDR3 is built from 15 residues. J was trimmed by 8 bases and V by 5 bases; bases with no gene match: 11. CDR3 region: CASSERTSETGTQYF. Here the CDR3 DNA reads TGTGCCAGCAGCGAGCGGACTAGCGAAACGGGTACGCAGTATTTT.

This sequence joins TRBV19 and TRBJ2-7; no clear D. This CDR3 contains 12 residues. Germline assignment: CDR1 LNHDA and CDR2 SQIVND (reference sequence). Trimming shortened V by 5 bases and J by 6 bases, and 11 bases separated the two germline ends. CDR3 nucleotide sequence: TGTGCCAGTAGTTTTTTAGCAGGCGAGCAGTACTTC. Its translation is CASSFLAGEQYF.

The CDR3 coding sequence is TGTGCCACCAGCAGAGATGTTAGGACTACCTACGAGCAGTACTTC. Protein: CATSRDVRTTYEQYF. This chain joins TRBV15 and TRBJ2-7, with a weak D call TRBD2 (6 bases). The CDR3 runs 15 residues. In germline, CDR1 is LNHNV, CDR2 YYDKDF (reference sequence). V was cut by 0 bases and J by 2 bases, with 11 bases left in between. Using reference TRBV15 and TRBJ2-7 for the parts outside the CDR3, the full variable domain is DAMVIQNPRYQVTQFGKPVTLSCSQTLNHNVMYWYQQKSSQAPKLLFHYYDKDFNNEADTPDNFQSRRPNTSFCFLDIRSPGLGDTAMYLCATSRDVRTTYEQYFGPGTRLTVT.

CDR3 nucleotide sequence: TGTGCCACCTCTCAGCGGGGGGGCCGGGAAGAGACCCAGTACTTC. Protein: CATSQRGGREETQYF. The chain combines TRBV19 with TRBJ2-5, with 10 bases lining up with TRBD2. Germline CDR1 LNHDA, CDR2 SQIVND (reference sequence). V was clipped by 10 bases and J by 3 bases; unmatched bases: 11. There are 15 residues in the CDR3.

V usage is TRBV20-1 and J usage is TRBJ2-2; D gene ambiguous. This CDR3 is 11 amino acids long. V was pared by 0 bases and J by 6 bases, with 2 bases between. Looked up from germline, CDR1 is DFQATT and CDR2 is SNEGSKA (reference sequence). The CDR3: CSARDPGELFF. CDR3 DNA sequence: TGCAGTGCTAGAGACCCCGGGGAGCTGTTTTTT.

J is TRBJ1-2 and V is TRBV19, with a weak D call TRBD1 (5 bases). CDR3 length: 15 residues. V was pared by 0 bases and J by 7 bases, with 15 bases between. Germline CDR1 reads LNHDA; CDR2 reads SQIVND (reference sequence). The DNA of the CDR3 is TGTGCCAGTAGTATAGATCTCCAGACGGGGACTGGCTACACCTTC. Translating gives CASSIDLQTGTGYTF.

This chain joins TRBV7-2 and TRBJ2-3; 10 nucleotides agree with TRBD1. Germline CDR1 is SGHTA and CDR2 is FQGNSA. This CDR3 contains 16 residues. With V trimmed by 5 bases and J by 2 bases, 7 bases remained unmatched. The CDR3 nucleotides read TGTGCCAGCAGCACCGGGACAGGGGCCAACACAGATACGCAGTATTTT. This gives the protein CASSTGTGANTDTQYF. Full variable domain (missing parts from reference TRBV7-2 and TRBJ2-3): GAGVSQSPSNKVTEKGKDVELRCDPISGHTALYWYRQSLGQGLEFLIYFQGNSAPDKSGLPSDRFSAERTGGSVSTLTIQRTQQEDSAVYLCASSTGTGANTDTQYFGPGTRLTVL.